The text below deals with one T cell receptor (beta chain). Its antigen is still unknown. This sample is part of a study of shared clonotypes between healthy human individuals. Trimming removed 6 bases at V and 6 bases at J, with 15 bases between. CDR1 SNHLY and CDR2 FYNNEI come from the germline V gene. The CDR3 length is 15 residues. Libraries were prepared by immunoSEQ multiplex PCR; TCRdb keeps only in-frame clonotypes and omits some of them. The table shows fewer than 350,000 clones, with about nine tenths occurring only once. Findings and caveats of the study: About 5% was the fraction of naive CD4 clonotypes found shared across four donors.

The sequenced material came from memory CD8+ T cells sorted from blood. Subset meaning: CD45RO+ cells pooled with CCR7-negative TemRA cells. The source of this sequence is a man between 18 and 29 years old in good health. V and J are TRBV2 and TRBJ2-6, with D possibly TRBD1 on 6 matching bases. The CDR3 bases are TGTGCCAGCAGACTCCCCAGGGGAGCGGCCAACGTCCTGACTTTC. This gives the protein CASRLPRGAANVLTF.